This is a list of T cell receptor beta chains from one sample in a study of OX40 agonist ivuxolimab in advanced cancers. Profiling relied on immunoSEQ multiplex PCR, and the TCRdb table lists in-frame clones only, not all of them. The data hold roughly 80,000 clones, with roughly 82% observed a single time. Sequencing used CD4+ or CD8+ T cells sorted from blood, obtained in a trial of the OX40 agonist ivuxolimab. The receptors stem from an adult with an advanced solid tumor such as melanoma, head and neck, liver or kidney cancer. The CDR3 runs from the conserved cysteine through the conserved F or W. The D gene is left open where the match is weak. The size entry is marked missing in some rows and otherwise reads once, few, many or a size class.

D	J	size	V	CDR3	DNA
TRBD2	TRBJ2-1	-	TRBV19	CASSIVGLAGGPVEQFF	TGTGCCAGTAGTATAGTGGGACTAGCGGGAGGGCCGGTTGAGCAGTTCTTC
-	TRBJ2-4	-	TRBV19	CASSPGPPRDIQYF	TGTGCCAGTAGCCCGGGACCCCCCCGAGACATTCAGTACTTC
-	TRBJ1-4	-	TRBV14	CASSPWDIGSEKLFF	TGTGCCAGCAGCCCCTGGGACATCGGAAGCGAAAAACTGTTTTTT
-	TRBJ1-1	few	TRBV9	CASSVDWVTEAFF	TGTGCCAGCAGCGTAGATTGGGTGACTGAAGCTTTCTTT
TRBD1	TRBJ1-1	-	TRBV6-6	CASSYAGGRAFF	TGTGCCAGCAGTTACGCAGGGGGCAGGGCTTTCTTT
TRBD1	TRBJ1-5	-	TRBV19	CASSILDRGQQPQHF	TGTGCCAGTAGTATATTGGACAGGGGGCAACAGCCCCAGCATTTT
-	TRBJ1-4	-	TRBV7-9	CASSPKMEVAEKLFF	TGTGCCAGCAGCCCCAAGATGGAGGTGGCTGAAAAACTGTTTTTT
-	TRBJ1-3	-	TRBV11-2	CASSSTLSGNTIYF	TGTGCCAGCAGCTCGACACTCTCTGGAAACACCATATATTTT
TRBD1	TRBJ1-6	-	TRBV19	CASAPLTGGDSPLHF	TGTGCCAGCGCCCCTCTGACAGGGGGGGACTCACCCCTCCACTTT
-	TRBJ1-1	-	TRBV9	CASSARQDSAEAFF	TGTGCCAGCAGCGCTCGACAGGATAGTGCTGAAGCTTTCTTT
-	TRBJ2-7	-	TRBV2	CASRGLNYEQYF	TGTGCCAGCAGGGGTCTGAACTACGAGCAGTACTTC
TRBD1	TRBJ1-6	once	TRBV10-3	CAISETGGSNSPLHF	TGTGCCATCAGTGAGACAGGGGGAAGTAATTCACCCCTCCACTTT
-	TRBJ2-5	once	TRBV6-6	CASSYVTGQETQYF	TGTGCCAGCAGTTACGTGACGGGGCAAGAGACCCAGTACTTC
-	TRBJ1-1	once	TRBV7-9	CASREQGHTEAFF	TGTGCCAGCAGAGAGCAGGGGCACACTGAAGCTTTCTTT
TRBD1	TRBJ1-2	-	TRBV15	CATSRGRDRGRRVNYGYTF	TGTGCCACCAGCAGAGGCCGGGACAGGGGGCGCCGGGTTAACTATGGCTACACCTTC
-	TRBJ1-5	-	TRBV18	CASSAGQPDGNQPQHF	TGTGCCAGCTCAGCTGGACAGCCTGACGGCAATCAGCCCCAGCATTTT
-	TRBJ2-3	-	TRBV27	CASSLYTRSTDTQYF	TGTGCCAGCAGTTTATACACGAGGAGCACAGATACGCAGTATTTT
-	TRBJ2-3	-	TRBV7-2	CASSLGPYTDTQYF	TGTGCCAGCAGCTTAGGACCCTACACAGATACGCAGTATTTT
-	TRBJ1-5	-	TRBV10-2	CASTPSQSFPNQPQHF	TGCGCCAGCACCCCCTCACAATCCTTCCCTAATCAGCCCCAGCATTTT
-	TRBJ2-4	once	TRBV2	CASSLAKNIQYF	TGTGCCAGCAGCCTAGCCAAAAACATTCAGTACTTC
-	TRBJ1-5	few	TRBV19	CASTSGWGNQPQHF	TGTGCCAGTACCTCGGGTTGGGGGAATCAGCCCCAGCATTTT
-	TRBJ1-3	-	TRBV19	CASSFTGLGSGNTIYF	TGTGCCAGTAGTTTTACAGGGTTGGGGTCCGGAAACACCATATATTTT
-	TRBJ2-7	-	TRBV6-6	CASSYSRGNEQYF	TGTGCCAGCAGTTACTCCAGGGGCAACGAGCAGTACTTC
-	TRBJ1-2	-	TRBV7-3	CASSSFGGGYTF	TGTGCCAGCAGCTCGTTCGGGGGTGGCTACACCTTC
-	TRBJ2-7	-	TRBV15	CATSRDGGPCEQYF	TGTGCCACCAGCAGAGATGGTGGGCCCTGCGAGCAGTACTTC
TRBD1	TRBJ1-5	-	TRBV6-6	CASRQTGDYSNQPQHF	TGTGCCAGCAGGCAGACAGGGGACTATAGCAATCAGCCCCAGCATTTT
-	TRBJ1-2	-	TRBV7-9	CASSPDSNYGYTF	TGTGCCAGCAGCCCGGACAGTAACTATGGCTACACCTTC
TRBD1	TRBJ1-4	-	TRBV5-4	CASSLNRGATNEKLFF	TGTGCCAGCAGCTTGAACAGGGGGGCAACTAATGAAAAACTGTTTTTT
-	TRBJ2-2	-	TRBV30	CAWHAGGRAGELFF	TGTGCCTGGCATGCAGGGGGGCGGGCCGGGGAGCTGTTTTTT
-	TRBJ1-4	-	TRBV6-1	CASNSLDKDEKLFF	TGTGCCAGCAACAGCCTCGACAAAGATGAAAAACTGTTTTTT
-	TRBJ2-5	-	TRBV11-2	CASSFNFQETQYF	TGTGCCAGCAGCTTTAACTTCCAAGAGACCCAGTACTTC
TRBD2	TRBJ2-1	-	TRBV19	CASSNSLTSGNYNEQFF	TGTGCCAGTAGTAACTCACTGACTAGCGGGAACTACAATGAGCAGTTCTTC
TRBD1	TRBJ2-2	-	TRBV5-1	CASSLGDRVTGELFF	TGCGCCAGCAGCTTGGGAGACAGGGTCACCGGGGAGCTGTTTTTT
-	TRBJ2-1	-	TRBV6-4	CASSDSFRARDEQFF	TGTGCCAGCAGTGACTCCTTCCGAGCCCGCGATGAGCAGTTCTTC
-	TRBJ1-4	-	TRBV6-5	CASSYLTGRYNEKLFF	TGTGCCAGCAGTTACCTAACCGGACGTTACAATGAAAAACTGTTTTTT
TRBD2	TRBJ2-5	-	TRBV7-6	CASSSQTGGIGETQYF	TGTGCCAGCAGCTCCCAAACGGGGGGAATCGGGGAGACCCAGTACTTC
-	TRBJ1-2	-	TRBV7-9	CASSSTFYGYTF	TGTGCCAGCAGCTCGACATTTTATGGCTACACCTTC
-	TRBJ1-1	-	TRBV30	CAWSVQPGTEAFF	TGTGCCTGGAGTGTACAGCCGGGGACTGAAGCTTTCTTT
-	TRBJ1-4	-	TRBV4-2	CASSQQVPGGSEKLFF	TGTGCCAGCAGCCAACAGGTACCCGGGGGGAGTGAAAAACTGTTTTTT
-	TRBJ1-6	-	TRBV6-5	CASARGGGNSPLHF	TGTGCCAGCGCCCGGGGAGGAGGAAATTCACCCCTCCACTTT
-	TRBJ2-7	-	TRBV18	CASSPPGSPYEQYF	TGTGCCAGCTCACCACCGGGCAGTCCCTACGAGCAGTACTTC
-	TRBJ2-7	once	TRBV7-3	CASSLGPLDEQYF	TGTGCCAGCAGCTTAGGTCCTCTGGACGAGCAGTACTTC
TRBD1	TRBJ1-2	-	TRBV30	CAWRDRGYGYTF	TGTGCCTGGAGGGACAGGGGCTATGGCTACACCTTC
TRBD1	TRBJ2-7	-	TRBV6-1	CASSGLGQIYEQYF	TGTGCCAGCAGCGGACTGGGACAGATATACGAGCAGTACTTC
-	TRBJ2-3	-	TRBV7-2	CASSLGVGTTDTQYF	TGTGCCAGCAGCTTAGGGGTCGGAACCACAGATACGCAGTATTTT
-	TRBJ1-1	-	TRBV4-2	CASSQEGGNTEAFF	TGTGCCAGCAGCCAAGAAGGGGGGAACACTGAAGCTTTCTTT
-	TRBJ2-1	-	TRBV10-3	CATQGSSYNEQFF	TGTGCCACCCAGGGGAGCTCCTACAATGAGCAGTTCTTC
-	TRBJ2-2	-	TRBV11-3	CASSFLGITGELFF	TGTGCCAGCAGCTTTTTAGGGATCACCGGGGAGCTGTTTTTT
-	TRBJ1-2	-	TRBV11-1	CASSRQANYGYTF	TGTGCCAGCAGCCGACAGGCTAACTATGGCTACACCTTC
-	TRBJ2-5	-	TRBV9	CASSEGAEETQYF	TGTGCCAGCAGCGAAGGTGCAGAAGAGACCCAGTACTTC
-	TRBJ2-3	-	TRBV18	CASSPQRLEFDTQYF	TGTGCCAGCTCACCACAGAGACTAGAGTTTGATACGCAGTATTTT
-	TRBJ2-1	few	TRBV11-2	CASSLNYGDSYNEQFF	TGTGCCAGCAGCTTAAACTACGGGGACTCCTACAATGAGCAGTTCTTC
-	TRBJ1-4	-	TRBV9	CASGTNAGSGEIATNEKLFF	TGTGCCAGCGGGACTAACGCAGGTTCTGGGGAAATCGCAACTAATGAAAAACTGTTTTTT
TRBD1	TRBJ2-7	-	TRBV2	CASNGQGSYEQYF	TGTGCCAGCAACGGACAGGGGTCCTACGAGCAGTACTTC
TRBD1	TRBJ1-1	once	TRBV7-3	CATGGASTEAFF	TGTGCCACAGGGGGGGCGAGCACTGAAGCTTTCTTT
-	TRBJ2-3	-	TRBV30	CAWKVPGPGPGEDTQYF	TGTGCCTGGAAGGTCCCCGGTCCGGGGCCTGGGGAAGATACGCAGTATTTT